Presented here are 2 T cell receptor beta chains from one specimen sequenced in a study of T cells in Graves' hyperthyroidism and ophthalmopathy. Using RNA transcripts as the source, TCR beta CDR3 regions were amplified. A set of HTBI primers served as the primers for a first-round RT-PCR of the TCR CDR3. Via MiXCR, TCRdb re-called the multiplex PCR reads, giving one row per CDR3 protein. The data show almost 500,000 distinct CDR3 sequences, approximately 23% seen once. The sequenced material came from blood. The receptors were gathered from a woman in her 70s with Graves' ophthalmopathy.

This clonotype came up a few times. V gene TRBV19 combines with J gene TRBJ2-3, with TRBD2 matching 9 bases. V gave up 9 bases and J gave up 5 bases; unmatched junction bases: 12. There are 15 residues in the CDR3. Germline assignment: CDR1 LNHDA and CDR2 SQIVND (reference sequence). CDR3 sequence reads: CASQSSGRLGDTQYF. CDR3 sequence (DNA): TGTGCCAGCCAAAGTAGCGGGAGATTGGGAGATACGCAGTATTTT.

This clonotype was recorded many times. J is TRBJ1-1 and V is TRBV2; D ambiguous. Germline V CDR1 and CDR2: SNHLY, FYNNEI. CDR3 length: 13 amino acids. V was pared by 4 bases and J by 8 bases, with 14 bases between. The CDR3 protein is CASSASLGWEAFF. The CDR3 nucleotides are TGTGCCAGCAGTGCTTCGCTGGGGTGGGAAGCTTTCTTT. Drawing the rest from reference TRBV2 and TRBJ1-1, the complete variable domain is EPEVTQTPSHQVTQMGQEVILRCVPISNHLYFYWYRQILGQKVEFLVSFYNNEISEKSEIFDDQFSVERPDGSNFTLKIRSTKLEDSAMYFCASSASLGWEAFFGQGTRLTVV.